This is a list of T cell receptor beta chains from one sample in a study of beta chain features in type 1 diabetes. Sequencing was performed with immunoSEQ multiplex PCR; in TCRdb, only in-frame clones are kept and a portion is missing. The table shows 900,000 or so clones, with roughly 15% occurring only once. Sequencing input: naive CD4+ T cells from blood. All receptors derive from a woman in her late teens or twenties in good health. Both conserved end residues are part of each CDR3. A D gene is named only where the DNA matches it firmly. The size entry is marked missing in some rows and otherwise reads once, few, many or a size class.

D	V	size	J	DNA	CDR3
TRBD2	TRBV5-8	.	TRBJ2-5	TGTGCCAGCAGCTCCTCAACCGGGACTAGAGAGACCCAGTACTTC	CASSSSTGTRETQYF
.	TRBV6-6	.	TRBJ1-5	TGTGCCAGCAGTTTATGGGTCGGCAGCAATCAGCCCCAGCATTTT	CASSLWVGSNQPQHF
.	TRBV7-9	.	TRBJ2-1	TGTGCCAGCAGCTTAGCGACAGGAGGGTACAATGAGCAGTTCTTC	CASSLATGGYNEQFF
.	TRBV15	.	TRBJ2-1	TGTGCCACCAGCAGAGGAAGGGTGAAGCAGTTCTTC	CATSRGRVKQFF
TRBD1	TRBV5-6	few	TRBJ1-2	TGTGCCAGCAGCACCGGGACAGGGGGCGTCTATGGCTACACCTTC	CASSTGTGGVYGYTF
.	TRBV5-4	many	TRBJ2-1	TGTGCCACCAAGGCCGGGCCCTACAATGAGCAGTTCTTC	CATKAGPYNEQFF
.	TRBV15	few	TRBJ2-7	TGTGCCACCAGCATCCAGGGCTACGAGCAGTACTTC	CATSIQGYEQYF
.	TRBV5-1	.	TRBJ2-5	TGCGCCAGCAGCTCACTATACGATGTCCAAGAGACCCAGTACTTC	CASSSLYDVQETQYF
.	TRBV6-6	few	TRBJ2-3	TGTGCCAGCAGTTACTTCGCCACAGATACGCAGTATTTT	CASSYFATDTQYF
.	TRBV6-5	.	TRBJ2-3	TGTGCCAGCAGTTACCAAGATACGCAGTATTTT	CASSYQDTQYF
.	TRBV12-5	.	TRBJ2-1	TGTGCTAGTGGTTTGGGGCAGACTTTCCACAATGAGCAGTTCTTC	CASGLGQTFHNEQFF
TRBD1	TRBV7-9	.	TRBJ2-3	TGTGCCAGCTGCCCTAGGAGGGACAGGGCGGGAGATACGCAGTATTTT	CASCPRRDRAGDTQYF
.	TRBV20-1	few	TRBJ1-1	TGCAGAGCCCTGGGTGGCACTGAAGCTTTCTTT	CRALGGTEAFF
TRBD1	TRBV12-5	few	TRBJ2-2	TGTGCTAGTGGCCCGGGACAGGGCGCCGGGGAGCTGTTTTTT	CASGPGQGAGELFF
TRBD2	TRBV20-1	.	TRBJ2-5	TGCAGTGCCCTGCGGGGGGAGACCCAGTACTTC	CSALRGETQYF
TRBD1	TRBV28	.	TRBJ2-7	TGTGCCAGCAGTGTAACCCCAAACAGGGGGCGTTACGAGCAGTACTTC	CASSVTPNRGRYEQYF
.	TRBV13	few	TRBJ2-5	TGTGCCAGCAGCTTAAGTAGGGGCTTGGGCCAAGAGACCCAGTACTTC	CASSLSRGLGQETQYF
TRBD2	TRBV6-5	.	TRBJ2-5	TGTGCCAGCAGTTACTCATCCGGGAGGCAAGAGACCCAGTACTTC	CASSYSSGRQETQYF
.	TRBV5-6	few	TRBJ1-1	TGTGCCAGCAGCTTGGGTGACACTGAAGCTTTCTTT	CASSLGDTEAFF
TRBD2	TRBV4-3	.	TRBJ2-3	TGCGCCAGCAGCCGTCTAGCGGGAGGGCCTACAGATACGCAGTATTTT	CASSRLAGGPTDTQYF
.	TRBV18	.	TRBJ2-1	TGTGCCAGCTCATTCAGCGGGTACTCCTACAATGAGCAGTTCTTC	CASSFSGYSYNEQFF
.	TRBV29-1	few	TRBJ2-1	TGCAGCGTTGAAATGGGGGGAAAGTTTCGGCAGTTCTTC	CSVEMGGKFRQFF
.	TRBV6-6	few	TRBJ2-1	TGTGCCAGCAGTTACGGGTCAACCTACAATGAGCAGTTCTTC	CASSYGSTYNEQFF
.	TRBV11-1	few	TRBJ1-1	TGTGCCAGCAGCCCCTCACGGAGGTTGTGGGCGAACACTGAAGCTTTCTTT	CASSPSRRLWANTEAFF
TRBD2	TRBV29-1	.	TRBJ2-7	TGCAGCGATATCAGCGGGAGGATCTACGAGCAGTACTTC	CSDISGRIYEQYF
.	TRBV5-4	.	TRBJ2-3	TGTGCCAGCAGCTTGAGGCAGGCCACAGATACGCAGTATTTT	CASSLRQATDTQYF
.	TRBV2	.	TRBJ2-7	TGTGCCAGCAGGGCCGCGGGCGCCTACGAGCAGTACTTC	CASRAAGAYEQYF
.	TRBV28	.	TRBJ2-7	TGTGCCAGCAGTTTAGGTGAACACGAGCAGTACTTC	CASSLGEHEQYF
.	TRBV7-2	few	TRBJ2-7	TGTGCCAGCAGCTCTGCTAGCTCCTACGAGCAGTACTTC	CASSSASSYEQYF
TRBD1	TRBV9	few	TRBJ2-7	TGTGCCAGCAGCGTAGCCGACAGGGCCGAGCAGTACTTC	CASSVADRAEQYF
TRBD2	TRBV7-8	.	TRBJ2-3	TGTGCCAGCAGCTTAATGGGGGGGGACACGCAGTATTTT	CASSLMGGDTQYF
.	TRBV28	.	TRBJ2-7	TGTGCCAGCAGTCGGGCCGGGACTCTCTCCTACGAGCAGTACTTC	CASSRAGTLSYEQYF
.	TRBV5-1	.	TRBJ2-2	TGCGCCAGCAGTTTAACAGGAGCCGGGGAGCTGTTTTTT	CASSLTGAGELFF
.	TRBV10-3	few	TRBJ1-2	TGTGCCATCAGTGCCGGAGACAGTGCTAACTATGGCTACACCTTC	CAISAGDSANYGYTF
.	TRBV4-1	.	TRBJ2-1	TGCGCCAGCAGCCAAGGCCCTTTCCGGAGCTCCTACAATGAGCAGTTCTTC	CASSQGPFRSSYNEQFF
.	TRBV19	few	TRBJ1-2	TGTGCCGTAAGTGGTTTCGGCGGCTACACCTTC	CAVSGFGGYTF
.	TRBV6-6	.	TRBJ1-5	TGTGCCAGCACCCCGGGGGGTTTTCAGCCCCAGCATTTT	CASTPGGFQPQHF
.	TRBV4-3	few	TRBJ2-2	TGCGCCAGCAGCCAGTTGCTGGGGAGCGGGGAGCTGTTTTTT	CASSQLLGSGELFF
TRBD1	TRBV6-1	few	TRBJ1-1	TGTGCCAGCAGTGGCTCCGACAGGGGAGACACTGAAGCTTTCTTT	CASSGSDRGDTEAFF
.	TRBV19	few	TRBJ2-4	TGTGCCAGTAGTACTTGGGAAGCCAAAAACATTCAGTACTTC	CASSTWEAKNIQYF
.	TRBV15	.	TRBJ2-7	TGTGCCACCAGCAGAGACAGACAGCCTTCCTACGAGCAGTACTTC	CATSRDRQPSYEQYF
TRBD2	TRBV5-6	.	TRBJ2-1	TGTGCCAGCAGCTTGGTACTAGCGGGAGGGCCGGAGCAGTTCTTC	CASSLVLAGGPEQFF
TRBD1	TRBV27	.	TRBJ2-7	TGTGCCAGCAGTGCTCAGGGGGCATACGAGCAGTACTTC	CASSAQGAYEQYF
TRBD1	TRBV10-3	few	TRBJ2-5	TGTGCCATCAAGAAGGGGGCTGGGGAGACCCAGTACTTC	CAIKKGAGETQYF
.	TRBV6-6	few	TRBJ2-3	TGTGCCAGCAGTTCCCCCCCGGACATCACAGATACGCAGTATTTT	CASSSPPDITDTQYF
TRBD2	TRBV18	.	TRBJ2-1	TGTGCCAGCTCCCCGAAAGGGACTAGCGGTAATGAGCAGTTCTTC	CASSPKGTSGNEQFF
TRBD2	TRBV6-5	few	TRBJ2-3	TGTGCCAGCGGGACTAGCGGGAGGTGGGCAGATACGCAGTATTTT	CASGTSGRWADTQYF
.	TRBV5-4	.	TRBJ2-5	TGTGCCAGCAGCTTCACGCCTGGAGAGACCCAGTACTTC	CASSFTPGETQYF
.	TRBV7-8	few	TRBJ2-1	TGTGCCAGCAGCTTAGCTGGAATCACCTACAATGAGCAGTTCTTC	CASSLAGITYNEQFF
TRBD2	TRBV27	.	TRBJ2-3	TGTGCCAGCAGTTTGGGACTAGCGGGCCGCACAGATACGCAGTATTTT	CASSLGLAGRTDTQYF
TRBD2	TRBV19	.	TRBJ2-1	TGTGCCAGTAGTATAGAAACTAGCGGGAGTAGTGGTGAGCAGTTCTTC	CASSIETSGSSGEQFF
.	TRBV6-5	.	TRBJ1-3	TGTGCCAGCAGCCAGGGTTCCGGAGTGAGTGGCACCATATATTTT	CASSQGSGVSGTIYF
TRBD1	TRBV6-5	.	TRBJ1-1	TGTGCCAGCAGAGAGGACAGGGTGCGGAACACTGAAGCTTTCTTT	CASREDRVRNTEAFF
.	TRBV4-3	few	TRBJ1-1	TGCGCCAGCAGCCAGAACAATGAAGCTTTCTTT	CASSQNNEAFF
TRBD2	TRBV19	few	TRBJ2-7	TGTGCCAGTAGTGTCTTGACTAGCGGGAGACTTTACGAGCAGTACTTC	CASSVLTSGRLYEQYF
TRBD2	TRBV5-1	.	TRBJ2-7	TGCGCCAGCAGTTGGGAGGGGTCCGCCTACGAGCAGTACTTC	CASSWEGSAYEQYF
.	TRBV2	.	TRBJ1-5	TGTGCCAGTGGGAAGGTTAGCAATCAGCCCCAGCATTTT	CASGKVSNQPQHF
TRBD1	TRBV28	.	TRBJ1-2	TGTGCCAGCAGGGGAACAGGGGGTGTCTATGGCTACACCTTC	CASRGTGGVYGYTF
.	TRBV2	few	TRBJ2-1	TGTGCCAGCTCCCTTGCCGCGGGCTACAATGAGCAGTTCTTC	CASSLAAGYNEQFF
.	TRBV18	few	TRBJ1-5	TGTGCCAGCTCACCGGATACAAGGGATCAGCCCCAGCATTTT	CASSPDTRDQPQHF